The 32 T cell receptor beta chains given below trace back to one sample, sequenced in a study of PD-1 blockade in classical Hodgkin lymphoma (dated by TCRdb to between 2020 and 2021). The library was prepared using the immunoSEQ multiplex PCR assay. The table was pulled from immuneACCESS by TCRdb, which kept in-frame rearrangements only. Such tables lose some clones; where checked, under half of the loss comes from unresolved V genes, and the rest has no known cause. The sample table shows 9,500 to 10,000 clones, and around 79% are seen once. About 4.5% of the sample rests with the top ten. What this sample's time point label stands for: cycle 4 day 1 (C4D1), after 6 weeks of nivolumab. All trial patients had relapsed after autologous stem cell transplantation, with cohorts A, B and C differing in prior brentuximab vedotin exposure. A Miltenyi CD4+ T cell isolation kit was used for magnetic negative selection to purify CD4+ T cells from thawed PBMCs.

This specimen was CD4+ T cells from blood, taken before the fourth cycle of nivolumab. These receptors were taken from a human donor with classical Hodgkin lymphoma.

The CDR3 loop is CASSWETGTGSRERQPQHF. The DNA for the CDR3 is TGTGCCAGCAGCTGGGAGACCGGGACAGGGTCGAGAGAAAGACAGCCCCAGCATTTT. The chain links TRBV7-9 to TRBJ1-5; 9 bases agree with TRBD1. J was trimmed by 7 bases and V by 4 bases; bases with no gene match: 20. Looked up from germline, CDR1 is SEHNR and CDR2 is FQNEAQ (reference sequence). The CDR3 is 19 amino acids. The full variable domain, its missing parts supplied by reference TRBV7-9 and TRBJ1-5, is DTGVSQNPRHKITKRGQNVTFRCDPISEHNRLYWYRQTLGQGPEFLTYFQNEAQLEKSRLLSDRFSAERPKGSFSTLEIQRTEQGDSAMYLCASSWETGTGSRERQPQHFGDGTRLSIL.

The chain joins TRBV5-1 to TRBJ2-5; 10 nucleotides line up with TRBD1. Unmatched junction bases numbered 2, after V lost 4 bases and J lost 2 bases. This CDR3 has 14 amino acids. Germline assignment: CDR1 SGHRS and CDR2 YFSETQ. Here the CDR3 DNA reads TGCGCCAGCAGCCTGGGACAGGGGCAAGAGACCCAGTACTTC. Amino acid sequence: CASSLGQGQETQYF. The full variable domain, its missing parts supplied by reference TRBV5-1 and TRBJ2-5, is KAGVTQTPRYLIKTRGQQVTLSCSPISGHRSVSWYQQTPGQGLQFLFEYFSETQRNKGNFPGRFSGRQFSNSRSEMNVSTLELGDSALYLCASSLGQGQETQYFGPGTRLLVL.

The rearrangement links TRBV2 to TRBJ1-1, with D perhaps TRBD1 (6 bases). Germline CDR1 and CDR2: SNHLY and FYNNEI. V shed 6 bases and J shed 7 bases, with 18 bases lying between them. This CDR3 has 14 residues. CDR3 in DNA: TGTGCCAGCAGATACTCTACAGGGATTCGTGAAGCTTTCTTT. This gives the protein CASRYSTGIREAFF.

This clone was observed a few times. The rearrangement links TRBV5-1 to TRBJ1-6, with D possibly matching TRBD1 (5 bases). The CDR3 consists of 15 residues. The germline V gene encodes CDR1 SGHRS and CDR2 YFSETQ. The germline V and J ends were trimmed by 0 bases and 8 bases, with 12 bases remaining between them. Here the CDR3 DNA reads TGCGCCAGCAGCTTGGCCTTCGGGACCGATTCACCCCTCCACTTT. Residues: CASSLAFGTDSPLHF.

The V call is TRBV6-6, the J call TRBJ1-4, with D unclear. This CDR3 is built from 13 residues. Germline V gene sequence: CDR1 MNHNY, CDR2 SVGAGI (reference sequence). Deletions cut 4 bases from V and 5 bases from J, with 8 bases between. CDR3 bases: TGTGCCAGCAGTTCAGTGGGGAATGAAAAACTGTTTTTT. Translation: CASSSVGNEKLFF.

J is TRBJ2-3 and V is TRBV7-8; TRBD2 matches at 10 bases. CDR3 size: 15 residues. The germline gives CDR1 SGHVS, CDR2 FQNEAQ. The ends lost 5 bases at V and 6 bases at J; junction bases unmatched: 8. The CDR3 sequence is CASSLSGGLRDTQYF. CDR3 DNA sequence: TGTGCCAGCAGCCTTAGCGGGGGGCTAAGGGATACGCAGTATTTT.

The rearrangement uses TRBV5-4 and TRBJ1-3, with D hard to call. Deletions cut 3 bases from V and 0 bases from J, with 10 bases between. Per the germline V gene, CDR1 is SGHNT and CDR2 is YYREEE (reference sequence). The CDR3 is 15 residues long. The CDR3 sequence: CASSSDLSSGNTIYF. In DNA, the CDR3 is TGTGCCAGCAGCTCGGACCTGAGCTCTGGAAACACCATATATTTT.

The chain couples TRBV28 to TRBJ1-2; D possibly corresponds to TRBD1 (5 bases). V lost 7 bases to trimming and J lost 4 bases, with 13 bases between them. CDR3 length equals 13 residues. CDR1 is MDHEN, CDR2 SYDVKM, per germline. CDR3 in amino acids: CASNDRGFYGYTF. The CDR3 DNA reads TGTGCCAGCAATGACAGAGGATTCTATGGCTACACCTTC.

The rearrangement uses TRBV6-1 and TRBJ2-3; possibly TRBD2 for D (6 bases). There are 14 residues in the CDR3. Germline CDR1 and CDR2: MNHNS and SASEGT. Trimming cost V 7 bases and J 1 base, with 12 bases left between them. The CDR3 protein is CASTRERGTDTQYF. The CDR3 DNA sequence: TGTGCCAGCACGCGGGAAAGAGGCACAGATACGCAGTATTTT.

The CDR3 nucleotides are TGTGCCAGCAGCTCGACTAGGGGGGCCGGGGAGCTGTTTTTT. This translates into CASSSTRGAGELFF. The rearrangement uses TRBV13 and TRBJ2-2; either TRBD1 or TRBD2 may supply D (6 bases each). Trimming removed 4 bases from V and 6 bases from J, with 12 bases in between. Germline V CDR1 and CDR2: PRHDT, FYEKMQ (reference sequence). This CDR3 is built from 14 residues.

This clone was counted between two and nine times. This chain's CDR3 is CASSEDLSPLHF. CDR3 bases: TGCGCCAGCAGCGAGGACCTTTCACCCCTCCACTTT. V and J are TRBV5-1 and TRBJ1-6; unclear D gene. The CDR3 is made up of 12 amino acids. Germline V lookup: CDR1 SGHRS, CDR2 YFSETQ. V was trimmed by 4 bases and J by 9 bases, leaving 8 bases between them. Using reference TRBV5-1 and TRBJ1-6 for the parts outside the CDR3, the full variable domain is KAGVTQTPRYLIKTRGQQVTLSCSPISGHRSVSWYQQTPGQGLQFLFEYFSETQRNKGNFPGRFSGRQFSNSRSEMNVSTLELGDSALYLCASSEDLSPLHFGNGTRLTVT.

The gene calls are TRBV2 and TRBJ1-1, with 7 bases that match TRBD1. There are 15 residues in the CDR3. The V segment lost 10 bases and the J segment 1 base; nucleotides outside the gene matches: 12. CDR1 is SNHLY, CDR2 FYNNEI, per germline. This CDR3 reads CATNPQGLANTEAFF. The CDR3 nucleotides read TGTGCCACCAACCCACAGGGGCTTGCGAACACTGAAGCTTTCTTT.

The CDR3 coding sequence is TGTGCCAGCTCACAGCAGGTTGGGGATACTGAAGCTTTCTTT. Its protein product is CASSQQVGDTEAFF. The chain joins TRBV18 to TRBJ1-1; no firm D call. Germline assignment: CDR1 KGHSH and CDR2 LQKENI. The CDR3 covers 14 residues. With 4 bases removed from V and 5 bases from J, the gap between germline ends came to 14 bases.

This chain uses TRBV28 with TRBJ1-6; 11 bases are shared with TRBD1. There are 16 residues in the CDR3. Trimming removed 5 bases from V and 9 bases from J; junction bases left unmatched: 9. The germline CDR1 and CDR2 sequences are MDHEN and SYDVKM. This chain's CDR3 is CASSPGGTGGISPLHF. In DNA, the CDR3 is TGTGCCAGCAGTCCCGGGGGGACAGGGGGAATTTCACCCCTCCACTTT.

V usage is TRBV6-6 and J usage is TRBJ1-1; D might be TRBD1 (5 bases). V was trimmed by 10 bases and J by 4 bases, leaving 16 bases between them. Germline V lookup: CDR1 MNHNY, CDR2 SVGAGI (reference sequence). This CDR3 contains 13 residues. CDR3 DNA sequence: TGTGCCACCGGGGGAGGGAGGGCCACTGAAGCTTTCTTT. Translated: CATGGGRATEAFF.

The chain employs TRBV7-3 and TRBJ2-1; D perhaps matches TRBD2 (6 bases). V was cut by 5 bases and J by 7 bases, with 12 bases left in between. Germline assignment: CDR1 SGHTA and CDR2 FQGTGA. This CDR3 has 13 residues. The CDR3 DNA reads TGTGCCAGCAGCCCATCCCGGGGGAATGAGCAGTTCTTC. Translated: CASSPSRGNEQFF. The whole variable domain, remainder taken from reference TRBV7-3 and TRBJ2-1, is GAGVSQTPSNKVTEKGKYVELRCDPISGHTALYWYRQSLGQGPEFLIYFQGTGAADDSGLPNDRFFAVRPEGSVSTLKIQRTERGDSAVYLCASSPSRGNEQFFGPGTRLTVL.

The rearrangement joins TRBV7-6 to TRBJ2-2; tentatively, D is TRBD1 (5 bases). The CDR3 is 15 residues long. Trimming removed 4 bases from V and 1 base from J, with 10 bases in between. CDR1 SGHVS and CDR2 FNYEAQ come from the germline V gene. As DNA, the CDR3 is TGTGCCAGCAGCTCGCAGACAGAGAACACCGGGGAGCTGTTTTTT. Protein sequence: CASSSQTENTGELFF.

This chain links TRBV29-1 with TRBJ2-3, with 8 nucleotides matching TRBD1. Germline CDR1 reads SQVTM; CDR2 reads ANQGSEA. The CDR3 covers 16 residues. The ends lost 7 bases at V and 2 bases at J; junction bases unmatched: 14. CDR3 amino acids: CSAVIGVTGVTDTQYF. The CDR3 nucleotides are TGCAGCGCAGTTATCGGTGTGACAGGGGTCACAGATACGCAGTATTTT.

The CDR3 protein is CAWSVFRIMNTEAFF. Written as DNA, the CDR3 is TGTGCCTGGAGTGTATTCCGGATCATGAACACTGAAGCTTTCTTT. The rearrangement links TRBV30 to TRBJ1-1; the D is unclear. Germline V gene sequence: CDR1 GTSNPN, CDR2 SVGIG (reference sequence). Trimming left V 0 bases short and J 0 bases short, with 11 bases between. The CDR3 spans 15 residues.

The chain carries TRBV18 and TRBJ1-2; D remains unclear. Germline V gene lookup returns CDR1 KGHSH and CDR2 LQKENI. V gave up 0 bases and J gave up 4 bases, with 15 bases separating them. The CDR3 runs 16 residues. The chain's CDR3 is CASSPPSGGQFYGYTF. The DNA for the CDR3 is TGTGCCAGCTCACCACCGAGCGGTGGGCAGTTCTATGGCTACACCTTC.

The V gene is TRBV6-5, the J gene TRBJ2-4, with 7 bases aligning to TRBD1. V was clipped by 6 bases and J by 3 bases; unmatched bases: 8. CDR3 length equals 15 residues. Germline V CDR1 and CDR2: MNHEY, SVGAGI. The CDR3 here is CASSLRQGYKNIQYF. The CDR3 DNA reads as TGTGCCAGCAGCCTAAGACAGGGCTACAAAAACATTCAGTACTTC.

The CDR3 DNA is TGTGCCAGTAGTGCACAGGGGAACACTGAAGCTTTCTTT. Protein: CASSAQGNTEAFF. The rearrangement uses TRBV19 and TRBJ1-1, with a weak D call TRBD1 (6 bases). The germline V gene has CDR1 LNHDA and CDR2 SQIVND (reference sequence). This CDR3 has 13 amino acids. V lost 5 bases and J 1 base, leaving 8 bases between the germline ends. Drawing the rest from reference TRBV19 and TRBJ1-1, the complete variable domain is DGGITQSPKYLFRKEGQNVTLSCEQNLNHDAMYWYRQDPGQGLRLIYYSQIVNDFQKGDIAEGYSVSREKKESFPLTVTSAQKNPTAFYLCASSAQGNTEAFFGQGTRLTVV.

The chain couples TRBV5-1 to TRBJ2-1; D is undetermined. The germline V and J ends were trimmed by 0 bases and 8 bases, with 9 bases remaining between them. Germline CDR1 reads SGHRS; CDR2 reads YFSETQ. This CDR3 spans 13 amino acids. CDR3 in DNA: TGCGCCAGCAGCTTGGAGGGTTGGGATGAGCAGTTCTTC. This translates into CASSLEGWDEQFF. The full variable domain, its missing parts supplied by reference TRBV5-1 and TRBJ2-1, is KAGVTQTPRYLIKTRGQQVTLSCSPISGHRSVSWYQQTPGQGLQFLFEYFSETQRNKGNFPGRFSGRQFSNSRSEMNVSTLELGDSALYLCASSLEGWDEQFFGPGTRLTVL.

The chain joins TRBV28 to TRBJ1-1, with 7 bases that match TRBD1. Trimming cost V 3 bases and J 6 bases; bases outside gene matches: 13. CDR3 length: 16 residues. Germline V lookup: CDR1 MDHEN, CDR2 SYDVKM. CDR3 sequence reads: CASSLLQGFAFAEAFF. Written as DNA, the CDR3 is TGTGCCAGCAGTTTGCTACAGGGGTTTGCCTTCGCTGAAGCTTTCTTT.

The chain employs TRBV19 and TRBJ2-7, with D perhaps matching TRBD1 or TRBD2 (5 bases each). In germline, CDR1 is LNHDA, CDR2 SQIVND (reference sequence). The CDR3 loop spans 15 amino acids. V was cut by 4 bases and J by 4 bases, with 17 bases left in between. The chain's CDR3 is CASSRSLIGTYEQYF. The DNA of the CDR3 is TGTGCCAGTAGTAGGTCCCTGATCGGGACGTACGAGCAGTACTTC.

This clone was seen a handful of times. The chain employs TRBV30 and TRBJ1-5; the match to TRBD1 covers 8 bases. The ends lost 2 bases at V and 7 bases at J; junction bases unmatched: 7. Germline CDR1 reads GTSNPN; CDR2 reads SVGIG (reference sequence). The CDR3 runs 14 residues. This CDR3 is CAWSSDRVRQPQHF. In nucleotides, the CDR3 is TGTGCCTGGAGTTCGGACAGGGTCCGACAGCCCCAGCATTTT.

The chain combines TRBV6-6 with TRBJ2-2, with TRBD2 matching over 11 bases. The CDR3 is 15 residues long. Trimming cost V 7 bases and J 7 bases; bases outside gene matches: 8. Germline loops: CDR1 MNHNY, CDR2 SVGAGI (reference sequence). As DNA, the CDR3 is TGTGCCAGCATGGTAGCGGGGGGGCCCGGCGGGGAGCTGTTTTTT. Translation: CASMVAGGPGGELFF.

The chain links TRBV28 to TRBJ1-5; no definite D call. The CDR3 extends over 12 amino acids. Germline V gene sequence: CDR1 MDHEN, CDR2 SYDVKM. V lost 5 bases to trimming and J lost 4 bases, with 6 bases between them. The CDR3 coding sequence is TGTGCCAGCAGTCCGTTTAATCAGCCCCAGCATTTT. Amino acid sequence: CASSPFNQPQHF.

This clone appeared a single time. The chain carries TRBV6-6 and TRBJ1-1; D gene unclear. Germline loops: CDR1 MNHNY, CDR2 SVGAGI (reference sequence). Trimming left V 7 bases short and J 7 bases short, with 10 bases between. This CDR3 comprises 11 residues. In DNA form, the CDR3 reads TGTGCCAGCACCGGACTCTTTGAAGCTTTCTTT. Translating gives CASTGLFEAFF.

The V gene is TRBV2, the J gene TRBJ1-1; tentatively, D is TRBD1 (6 bases). This CDR3 has 15 amino acids. The V gene's germline CDR1 is SNHLY and CDR2 FYNNEI. Trimming removed 2 bases from V and 4 bases from J, with 14 bases in between. This CDR3 reads CASSEPSGRGTEAFF. CDR3 DNA: TGTGCCAGCAGTGAACCCTCTGGCAGGGGCACTGAAGCTTTCTTT.

The rearrangement links TRBV30 to TRBJ1-2; D is perhaps TRBD1 (5 bases). This CDR3 region has 14 residues. The germline V gene has CDR1 GTSNPN and CDR2 SVGIG (reference sequence). Trimming pared 1 base from V and 6 bases from J, leaving 15 bases between. The chain's CDR3 is CAWSDQGFGDGYTF. In nucleotides, the CDR3 is TGTGCCTGGAGTGATCAGGGATTTGGAGATGGCTACACCTTC.

V gene TRBV19 combines with J gene TRBJ1-5; TRBD1 might be the D (6 bases). Looked up from germline, CDR1 is LNHDA and CDR2 is SQIVND (reference sequence). V gave up 7 bases and J gave up 6 bases, with 16 bases separating them. CDR3 length: 14 amino acids. The CDR3: CASKGERFFQPQHF. The CDR3, as DNA: TGTGCCAGTAAGGGGGAAAGGTTTTTTCAGCCCCAGCATTTT.